The clone carrying this T cell receptor (beta chain) was seen just once. Its antigen is undetermined. Trimming removed 5 bases from V and 0 bases from J, with 14 bases in between. Germline CDR1 is SGHDN and CDR2 is FVKESK. The CDR3 spans 16 residues. The source of the sample is a study of shared clonotypes between healthy human individuals. Broader study findings: Rarefaction revealed incomplete sorted-subset sequencing despite large depth.

Generated by immunoSEQ multiplex PCR, the TCRdb table keeps only in-frame clones and is missing some. The sample has over 150,000 clones; approximately 62% are singletons. The sequenced material came from memory CD4+ T cells sorted from blood. Noted subset: CD45RA-negative fraction. The TCR sequence derives from a man aged 25 to 40 in good health. This chain uses TRBV14 with TRBJ1-5; D is unresolved. The CDR3 DNA reads TGTGCCAGCAGCTCAAAAAGGATTTATAGCAATCAGCCCCAGCATTTT. Translation: CASSSKRIYSNQPQHF.